These T cell receptor beta chains were read from a single sample in a study of T-cell reconstitution after alpha-beta-depleted transplantation in children. In TCRdb, the PCR reads were re-called with MiXCR into one record per CDR3 protein. The sample contains 110,000 or so distinct CDR3 sequences, approximately 6.9% of which appear only once. Sequencing was performed on PBMCs, mostly from graft donor cells, taken 360 days after TCRalphabeta/CD19-depleted stem cell transplant. These receptor sequences come from a male patient aged 2 to 9 who had a stem cell transplant for acute lymphoblastic leukemia, so the T cells may come from the graft donor. The conserved cysteine and the conserved F or W are not part of the CDR3 here.

len: 11; j_gene: TRBJ2-7; v_gene: TRBV6-2/TRBV6-3; CDR3aa: ASSYSRGNEQY
len: 13; j_gene: TRBJ1-1; v_gene: TRBV28; CDR3aa: ASSLYRDRGTEAF
len: 12; j_gene: TRBJ2-4; v_gene: TRBV6-1; CDR3aa: ASSPGGAKNIQY
len: 10; j_gene: TRBJ1-1; v_gene: TRBV7-9; CDR3aa: ASSRGHTEAF
len: 12; j_gene: TRBJ1-1; v_gene: TRBV7-2; CDR3aa: ASSLDGQFTEAF
len: 13; j_gene: TRBJ2-2; v_gene: TRBV25-1; CDR3aa: ASSERRDPTGELF
len: 13; j_gene: TRBJ1-6; v_gene: TRBV4-1; CDR3aa: ASSQEMGYYSPLH
len: 13; j_gene: TRBJ1-6; v_gene: TRBV7-9; CDR3aa: ASSSTGIGLSPLH
len: 14; j_gene: TRBJ2-3; v_gene: TRBV7-2; CDR3aa: ASSENPQHSTDTQY
len: 9; j_gene: TRBJ1-1; v_gene: TRBV7-9; CDR3aa: ASSLTVEAF
len: 13; j_gene: TRBJ2-2; v_gene: TRBV10-3; CDR3aa: AAQGSATGTGELF
len: 10; j_gene: TRBJ2-1; v_gene: TRBV7-9; CDR3aa: ASKSAYNEQF
len: 13; j_gene: TRBJ1-1; v_gene: TRBV27; CDR3aa: ASIQRGTGNDEAF
len: 12; j_gene: TRBJ2-7; v_gene: TRBV6-2/TRBV6-3; CDR3aa: ASSSWGRPYEQY
len: 11; j_gene: TRBJ2-2; v_gene: TRBV5-8; CDR3aa: ASSTGIPGELF
len: 12; j_gene: TRBJ1-1; v_gene: TRBV4-2; CDR3aa: ASSGPGKNTEAF
len: 12; j_gene: TRBJ1-3; v_gene: TRBV11-2; CDR3aa: ASSIGVGGNTIY
len: 13; j_gene: TRBJ2-5; v_gene: TRBV6-1; CDR3aa: ASSEQPAGAVTQY
len: 14; j_gene: TRBJ2-1; v_gene: TRBV27; CDR3aa: ATRPRQVGLVDEQF
len: 13; j_gene: TRBJ1-1; v_gene: TRBV5-1; CDR3aa: ASSPSPGQEDEAF
len: 12; j_gene: TRBJ2-2; v_gene: TRBV7-8; CDR3aa: ASSLVQGTGELF
len: 13; j_gene: TRBJ2-7; v_gene: TRBV5-5; CDR3aa: ASRARPSGRGEQY
len: 12; j_gene: TRBJ2-3; v_gene: TRBV20-1; CDR3aa: SARVGASTDTQY
len: 14; j_gene: TRBJ2-3; v_gene: TRBV7-2; CDR3aa: ASSLTIGGGTDTQY
len: 13; j_gene: TRBJ2-1; v_gene: TRBV4-3; CDR3aa: ASSRSRDRGREQF
len: 13; j_gene: TRBJ2-5; v_gene: TRBV4-3; CDR3aa: ASSQDWASRETQY
len: 15; j_gene: TRBJ2-7; v_gene: TRBV12-3/TRBV12-4; CDR3aa: ASSFSLRGQGTYEQY
len: 11; j_gene: TRBJ2-2; v_gene: TRBV7-2; CDR3aa: ASSLTGPGELF
len: 13; j_gene: TRBJ2-7; v_gene: TRBV28; CDR3aa: ASKWAQGLSYEQY
len: 12; j_gene: TRBJ2-7; v_gene: TRBV6-2/TRBV6-3; CDR3aa: ASRSSDSPYEQY
len: 13; j_gene: TRBJ2-1; v_gene: TRBV27; CDR3aa: ASSLGSGGEDERF